The 7 T cell receptor beta chains given below trace back to one sample, sequenced in a study of blood T cells in healthy people across ages. Next came a second PCR, run for about 6 to 11 cycles, which used a sample-barcoded 5' primer along with a J-beta primer mix. TCRdb analysed the 5' RACE reads with MiXCR anew, one entry per CDR3 protein. Here the sample spans around 790,000 distinct CDR3 sequences, more than 40% being singletons. Material for sequencing was blood. The receptor set was obtained from a man aged 55 to 70 in good health.

This clonotype was observed a handful of times. J is TRBJ1-1 and V is TRBV12-3 or TRBV12-4; D call uncertain. V shed 7 bases and J shed 3 bases, with 6 bases lying between them. The CDR3 totals 11 residues. Written as DNA, the CDR3 is TGTGCCAGCACCGTATACACTGAAGCTTTCTTT. This sequence encodes CASTVYTEAFF.

The V gene is TRBV3-1, the J gene TRBJ2-5, with D hard to call. The CDR3 consists of 12 residues. Germline CDR1 reads LGHDT; CDR2 reads YNNKEL (reference sequence). Between the trimmed V and J ends, which lost 1 base and 13 bases, there was a span of 13 bases. CDR3 bases: TGTGCCAGCAGCCAAGGGGAAACAGACACGTACTTC. Residues: CASSQGETDTYF.

This chain joins TRBV14 and TRBJ2-7; D gene uncertain. CDR1 is SGHDN, CDR2 FVKESK, per germline. Deletions cut 4 bases from V and 6 bases from J, with 10 bases between. This CDR3 contains 12 residues. As DNA, the CDR3 is TGTGCCAGCAGCCCCGACGTAGGCGAGCAGTACTTC. It codes for CASSPDVGEQYF.

V usage is TRBV11-1 and J usage is TRBJ2-5; D might be TRBD2 (6 bases). The germline V gene encodes CDR1 SGHAT and CDR2 FQDESV (reference sequence). This CDR3 comprises 15 residues. Deletions cut 1 base from V and 11 bases from J, with 20 bases between. CDR3 loop: CASSLDTGTHNEQYF. CDR3 DNA sequence: TGTGCCAGCAGCTTAGACACCGGGACTCACAATGAGCAGTACTTC.

The chain couples TRBV7-2 to TRBJ2-3; 7 nucleotides agree with TRBD2. CDR3 length: 17 amino acids. Germline V gene sequence: CDR1 SGHTA, CDR2 FQGNSA. Losses at the gene ends were 2 bases for V and 5 bases for J; bases not matched to a gene: 13. The CDR3 here is CASSLSPPSGAGDTQYF. The CDR3, as DNA: TGTGCCAGCAGCTTATCTCCGCCGAGCGGGGCCGGAGATACGCAGTATTTT.

This chain joins TRBV6-2 or TRBV6-3 and TRBJ2-2, with TRBD2 matching 10 bases. The V segment lost 8 bases and the J segment 5 bases; nucleotides outside the gene matches: 5. The germline V gene encodes CDR1 MNHEY and CDR2 SVGEGT. This CDR3 is 14 amino acids long. CDR3 nucleotides: TGTGCCAGCGAACTAGCGGGGCCAACCGGGGAGCTGTTTTTT. It is translated as CASELAGPTGELFF.

The J gene is TRBJ2-2, the V gene TRBV14; D may be TRBD1 (6 bases). The CDR3 sequence is 16 residues long. Germline CDR1 reads SGHDN; CDR2 reads FVKESK. V dropped 5 bases and J dropped 0 bases, with 13 bases sitting between them. The CDR3 sequence is CASSYRQAANTGELFF. CDR3 DNA sequence: TGTGCCAGCAGCTACAGACAGGCCGCGAACACCGGGGAGCTGTTTTTT.